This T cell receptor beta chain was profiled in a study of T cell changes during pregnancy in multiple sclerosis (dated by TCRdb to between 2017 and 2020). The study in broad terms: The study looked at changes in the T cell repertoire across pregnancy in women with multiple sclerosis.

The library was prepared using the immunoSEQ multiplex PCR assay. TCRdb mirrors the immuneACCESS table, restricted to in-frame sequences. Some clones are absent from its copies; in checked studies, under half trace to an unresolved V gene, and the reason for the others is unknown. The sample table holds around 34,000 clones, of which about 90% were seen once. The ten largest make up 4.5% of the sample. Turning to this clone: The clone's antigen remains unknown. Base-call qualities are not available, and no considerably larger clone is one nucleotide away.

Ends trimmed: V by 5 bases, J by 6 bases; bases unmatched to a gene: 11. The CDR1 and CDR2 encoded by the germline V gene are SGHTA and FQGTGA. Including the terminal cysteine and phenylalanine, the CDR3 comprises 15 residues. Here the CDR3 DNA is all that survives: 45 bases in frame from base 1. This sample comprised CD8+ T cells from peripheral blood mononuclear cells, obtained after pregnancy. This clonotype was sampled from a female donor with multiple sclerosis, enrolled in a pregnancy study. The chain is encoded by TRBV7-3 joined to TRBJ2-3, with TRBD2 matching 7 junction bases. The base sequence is TGTGCCAGCAGCCCGGGGGGAGGAGATTTGGATACGCAGTATTTT. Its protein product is CASSPGGGDLDTQYF.